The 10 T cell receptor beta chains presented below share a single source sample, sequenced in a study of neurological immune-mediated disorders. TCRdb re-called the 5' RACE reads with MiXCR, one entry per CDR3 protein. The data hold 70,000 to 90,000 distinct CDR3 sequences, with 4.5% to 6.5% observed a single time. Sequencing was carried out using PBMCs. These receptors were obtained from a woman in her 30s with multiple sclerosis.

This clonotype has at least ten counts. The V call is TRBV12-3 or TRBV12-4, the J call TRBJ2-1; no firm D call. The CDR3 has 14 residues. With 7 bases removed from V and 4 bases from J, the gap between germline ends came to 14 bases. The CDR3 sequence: CASNDGSPYNEQFF. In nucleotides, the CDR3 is TGTGCCAGCAATGACGGAAGCCCGTACAATGAGCAGTTCTTC.

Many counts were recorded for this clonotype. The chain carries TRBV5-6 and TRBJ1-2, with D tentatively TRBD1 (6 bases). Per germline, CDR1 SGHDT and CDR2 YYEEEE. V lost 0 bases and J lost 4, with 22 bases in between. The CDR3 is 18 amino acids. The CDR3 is CASSLGTGITAPGYGYTF. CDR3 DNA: TGTGCCAGCAGCTTGGGAACAGGGATCACGGCCCCCGGCTATGGCTACACCTTC.

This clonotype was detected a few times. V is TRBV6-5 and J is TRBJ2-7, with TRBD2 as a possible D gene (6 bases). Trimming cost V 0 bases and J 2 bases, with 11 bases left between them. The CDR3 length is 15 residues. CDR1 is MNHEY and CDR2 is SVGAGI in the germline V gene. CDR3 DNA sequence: TGTGCCAGCAGTTACTCGCGAATAGCGGCCTACGAGCAGTACTTC. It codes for CASSYSRIAAYEQYF.

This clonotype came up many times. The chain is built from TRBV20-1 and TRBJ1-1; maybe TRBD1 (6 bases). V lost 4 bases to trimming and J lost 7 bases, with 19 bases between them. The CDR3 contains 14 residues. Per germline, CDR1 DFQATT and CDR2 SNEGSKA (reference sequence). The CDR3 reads CSANQGRGFNEAFF. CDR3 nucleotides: TGCAGTGCTAATCAAGGCAGGGGATTTAATGAAGCTTTCTTT.

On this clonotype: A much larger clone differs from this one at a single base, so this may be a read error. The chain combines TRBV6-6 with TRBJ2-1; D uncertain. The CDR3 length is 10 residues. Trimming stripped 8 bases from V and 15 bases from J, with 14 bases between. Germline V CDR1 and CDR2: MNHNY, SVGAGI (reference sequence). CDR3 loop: CASYLRPWFF. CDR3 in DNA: TGTGCCAGCTACCTTAGACCTTGGTTCTTC.

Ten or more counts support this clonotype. As DNA, the CDR3 is TGTGCCAGCACGCAGGCGAACACCGGGGAGCTGTTTTTT. Translating it yields CASTQANTGELFF. The rearrangement uses TRBV6-6 and TRBJ2-2, with unresolved D. The V end was cut by 7 bases, the J end by 0 bases, with 6 bases between. The CDR3 is made up of 13 amino acids. CDR1 is MNHNY, CDR2 SVGAGI, per germline (reference sequence).

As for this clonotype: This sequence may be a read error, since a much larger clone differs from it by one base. The CDR3 here is CASRGGLDSDTQYF. In DNA form, the CDR3 reads TGTGCCTCCAGGGGGGGACTAGATTCAGATACGCAGTATTTT. The genes are TRBV10-3 and TRBJ2-3; D may be TRBD2 (8 bases). The germline gives CDR1 ENHRY, CDR2 SYGVKD. The CDR3 runs 14 residues. V shed 11 bases and J shed 4 bases, with 19 bases lying between them.

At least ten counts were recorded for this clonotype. Written as DNA, the CDR3 is TGCGCCAGCAGCTTTGGGTTCGGGGCATACACAGATACGCAGTATTTT. Residues: CASSFGFGAYTDTQYF. V gene TRBV5-1 combines with J gene TRBJ2-3; D is possibly TRBD1 or TRBD2 (5 bases each). The V end lost 2 bases, the J end lost 2 bases, and 15 bases lay between the germline ends. The CDR3 spans 16 residues. Germline CDR1 and CDR2: SGHRS and YFSETQ.

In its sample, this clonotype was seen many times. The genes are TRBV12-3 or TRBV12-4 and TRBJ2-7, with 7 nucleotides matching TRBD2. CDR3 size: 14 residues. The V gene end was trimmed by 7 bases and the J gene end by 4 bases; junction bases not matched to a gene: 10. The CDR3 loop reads CASTGKAGRYEQYF. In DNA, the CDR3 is TGTGCCAGCACTGGGAAAGCGGGAAGATACGAGCAGTACTTC.

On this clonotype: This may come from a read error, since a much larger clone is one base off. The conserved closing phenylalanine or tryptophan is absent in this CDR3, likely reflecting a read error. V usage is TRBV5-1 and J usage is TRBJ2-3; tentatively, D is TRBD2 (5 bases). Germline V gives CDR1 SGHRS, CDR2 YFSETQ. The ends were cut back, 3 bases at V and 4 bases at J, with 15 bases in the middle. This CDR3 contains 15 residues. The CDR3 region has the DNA TGCGCCAGCAGCTCCGGACTGATGGACGCAGATACGCAGTATATT. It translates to CASSSGLMDADTQYI.